These 16 T cell receptor beta chains were all obtained from the same sample, sequenced in a study of pediatric ulcerative colitis. Clones were read by immunoSEQ multiplex PCR, and TCRdb kept only the in-frame ones, dropping some. The sample lists 59,000 or so clones, around 80% occurring once. What was sequenced was blood. The origin of the receptors is a boy aged 5-17 years with moderate ulcerative colitis.

The chain combines TRBV5-1 with TRBJ2-2; 7 bases are a match to TRBD2. The V and J ends lost 0 bases and 4 bases, in that order; junction bases with no gene match: 3. The CDR3 extends over 15 amino acids. Germline V gene data show CDR1 as SGHRS and CDR2 as YFSETQ. The CDR3 is CASSLAWTSTGELFF. DNA of the CDR3: TGCGCCAGCAGCTTGGCGTGGACTAGCACCGGGGAGCTGTTTTTT.

This clone was recorded once. V and J are TRBV18 and TRBJ1-1, with D unresolved. Between the trimmed V and J ends, which lost 5 bases and 2 bases, there was a span of 12 bases. This CDR3 has 14 amino acids. CDR1 is KGHSH, CDR2 LQKENI, per germline. CDR3 sequence (DNA): TGTGCCAGCTCAAACGGGATCTCTAACACTGAAGCTTTCTTT. Translating gives CASSNGISNTEAFF.

The chain has TRBV19 and TRBJ2-7; D is unclear. The ends were cut back, 2 bases at V and 7 bases at J, with 12 bases in the middle. The CDR3 has 13 amino acids. Germline lookup yields CDR1 LNHDA and CDR2 SQIVND (reference sequence). The CDR3 sequence: CASSIRNLEEQYF. The DNA of the CDR3 is TGTGCCAGTAGTATAAGAAACTTAGAGGAGCAGTACTTC.

The V gene is TRBV28, the J gene TRBJ1-4, with TRBD1 as a possible D gene (5 bases). Trimming pared 2 bases from V and 5 bases from J, leaving 9 bases between. The CDR3 spans 14 residues. Germline V gives CDR1 MDHEN, CDR2 SYDVKM. The CDR3 nucleotides are TGTGCCAGCAGTTTAGAGGGGAGGAATGAAAAACTGTTTTTT. It codes for CASSLEGRNEKLFF. Full variable domain (remainder filled in from reference TRBV28 and TRBJ1-4): DVKVTQSSRYLVKRTGEKVFLECVQDMDHENMFWYRQDPGLGLRLIYFSYDVKMKEKGDIPEGYSVSREKKERFSLILESASTNQTSMYLCASSLEGRNEKLFFGSGTQLSVL.

The chain joins TRBV5-4 to TRBJ1-1; D remains ambiguous. The V end lost 0 bases, the J end lost 1 base, and 7 bases lay between the germline ends. This CDR3 has 14 amino acids. The V gene's germline CDR1 is SGHNT and CDR2 YYREEE (reference sequence). CDR3 sequence: CASSLERPNTEAFF. The CDR3 region has the DNA TGTGCCAGCAGCTTGGAAAGGCCGAACACTGAAGCTTTCTTT.

The chain joins TRBV4-1 to TRBJ1-4, with D hard to call. Trimming took 5 bases from V and 8 from J, leaving 18 bases between them. Germline CDR1 MGHRA, CDR2 YSYEKL. The CDR3 sequence is 15 residues long. The CDR3 sequence: CASSETTALREKLFF. CDR3 nucleotide sequence: TGCGCCAGCAGCGAAACGACGGCCTTAAGGGAAAAACTGTTTTTT.

V and J are TRBV4-1 and TRBJ2-1; 9 bases match TRBD1. J gave up 8 bases and V 6 bases, and 8 bases lay outside the gene matches. In germline, CDR1 is MGHRA, CDR2 YSYEKL. This CDR3 has 14 amino acids. CDR3 DNA sequence: TGCGCCAGCAGTGTCGGACAGGGGAGGTATGAGCAGTTCTTC. Translated: CASSVGQGRYEQFF.

The rearrangement links TRBV2 to TRBJ1-1; D is ambiguous. CDR1 and CDR2 (germline): SNHLY, FYNNEI. The CDR3 is made up of 12 amino acids. The V and J ends lost 5 bases and 7 bases respectively, with 11 bases between them. CDR3 nucleotide sequence: TGTGCCAGCAGTTATGCAGCCCTTGAAGCTTTCTTT. Translating gives CASSYAALEAFF.

This clone was observed once. The chain has TRBV19 and TRBJ2-5; D gene ambiguous. Germline V gene lookup returns CDR1 LNHDA and CDR2 SQIVND (reference sequence). Trimming removed 5 bases at V and 5 bases at J, with 27 bases between. The CDR3 has 18 amino acids. CDR3 amino acids: CASSPVTQTTVTQETQYF. The CDR3 bases are TGTGCCAGTAGTCCCGTAACCCAAACTACAGTAACCCAGGAGACCCAGTACTTC. Looking up the rest from reference TRBV19 and TRBJ2-5 gives the full variable domain: DGGITQSPKYLFRKEGQNVTLSCEQNLNHDAMYWYRQDPGQGLRLIYYSQIVNDFQKGDIAEGYSVSREKKESFPLTVTSAQKNPTAFYLCASSPVTQTTVTQETQYFGPGTRLLVL.

The chain couples TRBV27 to TRBJ1-1, with TRBD1 identical over 10 bases. The CDR3 extends over 16 amino acids. Germline V lookup: CDR1 MNHEY, CDR2 SMNVEV (reference sequence). V was pared by 0 bases and J by 5 bases, with 6 bases of the junction left unmatched. CDR3 sequence: CASSLSRQGARTEAFF. In DNA form, the CDR3 reads TGTGCCAGCAGTTTATCCCGACAGGGGGCGAGGACTGAAGCTTTCTTT.

The chain couples TRBV27 to TRBJ2-5, with 7 positions matching TRBD2. Germline V gene sequence: CDR1 MNHEY, CDR2 SMNVEV (reference sequence). Losses at the gene ends were 3 bases for V and 4 bases for J; bases not matched to a gene: 5. The CDR3 sequence is 14 residues long. The CDR3 here is CASSFWGGGETQYF. The CDR3 nucleotides read TGTGCCAGCAGTTTTTGGGGGGGTGGAGAGACCCAGTACTTC.

The gene calls are TRBV18 and TRBJ1-1; D perhaps matches TRBD1 (6 bases). The germline V and J ends were trimmed by 5 bases and 2 bases, with 21 bases remaining between them. The CDR3 sequence is 17 residues long. In germline, CDR1 is KGHSH, CDR2 LQKENI. CDR3 sequence (DNA): TGTGCCAGCTCATCGGACAGCCGAGCAGGTCTTAACACTGAAGCTTTCTTT. Translated, it gives CASSSDSRAGLNTEAFF.

This clone was picked up one time. In DNA form, the CDR3 reads TGTGCCAGCAGCTTAGGACCGTATAATTCACCCCTCCACTTT. Residues: CASSLGPYNSPLHF. The chain joins TRBV7-2 to TRBJ1-6; D is unclear. The V gene lost 1 base and the J gene lost 4 bases, with 5 bases spanning the gap. Germline V gene sequence: CDR1 SGHTA, CDR2 FQGNSA. The CDR3 length is 14 residues.

The chain is built from TRBV5-1 and TRBJ2-7, with D perhaps TRBD2 (6 bases). This CDR3 has 17 residues. The germline V gene has CDR1 SGHRS and CDR2 YFSETQ. Trimming took off 0 bases at V and 0 bases at J, with 16 bases between the two ends. The chain's CDR3 is CASSLGPQRASSYEQYF. Here the CDR3 DNA reads TGCGCCAGCAGCTTGGGGCCACAGCGGGCAAGCTCCTACGAGCAGTACTTC.

This clone was counted a few times. Distinct nucleotide sequences in the sample also encode this CDR3. The chain joins TRBV18 to TRBJ2-5; no definite D call. The ends were cut back, 1 base at V and 5 bases at J, with 2 bases in the middle. From germline, CDR1 is KGHSH and CDR2 LQKENI. This CDR3 is 11 amino acids long. The CDR3: CASSPLETQYF. In DNA, the CDR3 is TGTGCCAGCTCACCACTGGAGACCCAGTACTTC.

The chain combines TRBV5-4 with TRBJ1-1; D is ambiguous. The germline V gene has CDR1 SGHNT and CDR2 YYREEE (reference sequence). This CDR3 contains 14 residues. The germline V and J ends were trimmed by 4 bases and 3 bases, with 13 bases remaining between them. The CDR3 nucleotides are TGTGCCAGCAGCCGCCCTCAGGAGGACACTGAAGCTTTCTTT. This translates into CASSRPQEDTEAFF. Full variable domain (missing parts from reference TRBV5-4 and TRBJ1-1): ETGVTQSPTHLIKTRGQQVTLRCSSQSGHNTVSWYQQALGQGPQFIFQYYREEENGRGNFPPRFSGLQFPNYSSELNVNALELDDSALYLCASSRPQEDTEAFFGQGTRLTVV.